This TCR beta chain was obtained from a study of T cell responses to AZD1222 COVID-19 vaccine. The V and J ends lost 2 bases and 5 bases, in that order; junction bases with no gene match: 4. Per germline, CDR1 LNHDA and CDR2 SQIVND (reference sequence). The CDR3 runs to 15 residues. Sequenced by immunoSEQ multiplex PCR; TCRdb stores in-frame clones only, minus some. Of some 150,000 clones listed, roughly 90% are singletons. Sequences were derived from peripheral blood, sampled 28 days after the second dose of the MenACWY control vaccine. The V and J genes are TRBV19 and TRBJ2-1; TRBD2 matches 9 bases. The clonotype was recovered from an adult who received the MenACWY meningococcal vaccine as a control. CDR3 loop: CASSIRLAGNNEQFF. The CDR3 DNA reads TGTGCCAGTAGTATACGGCTAGCGGGGAACAATGAGCAGTTCTTC.